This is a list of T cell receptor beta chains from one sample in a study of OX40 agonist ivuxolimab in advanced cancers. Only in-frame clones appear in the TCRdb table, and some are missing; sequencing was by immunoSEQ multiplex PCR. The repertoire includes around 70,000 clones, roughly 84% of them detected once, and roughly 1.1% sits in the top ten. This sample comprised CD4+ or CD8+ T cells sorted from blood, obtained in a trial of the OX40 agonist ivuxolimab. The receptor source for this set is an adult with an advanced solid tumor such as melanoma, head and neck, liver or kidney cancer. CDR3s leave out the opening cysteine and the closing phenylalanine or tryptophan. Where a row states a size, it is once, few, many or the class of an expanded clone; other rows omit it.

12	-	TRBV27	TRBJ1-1	ASSLYRGNTEAF
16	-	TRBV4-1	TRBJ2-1	ASSQARLAGAGNNEQF
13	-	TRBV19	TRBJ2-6	ASRTTSAGANVLT
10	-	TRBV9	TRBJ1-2	ASSAPEYGYT
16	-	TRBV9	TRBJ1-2	ASSIDLNRAKANYGYT
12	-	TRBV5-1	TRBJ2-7	ASSLQGPRYEQY
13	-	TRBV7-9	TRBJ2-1	ASSLLGGAYNEQF
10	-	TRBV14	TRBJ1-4	ASSHGGTKLF
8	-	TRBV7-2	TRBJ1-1	ASSQLEAF
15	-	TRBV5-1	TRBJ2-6	ASSLATGSSGANVLT
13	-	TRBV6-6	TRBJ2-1	ASSYLPGADNEQF
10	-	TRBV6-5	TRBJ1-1	ASRTMGAEAF
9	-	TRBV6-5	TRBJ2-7	ASSYLQEQY
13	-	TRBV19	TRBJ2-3	ASSTSPGGDRTQY
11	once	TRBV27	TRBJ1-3	ASSSGSGNTIY